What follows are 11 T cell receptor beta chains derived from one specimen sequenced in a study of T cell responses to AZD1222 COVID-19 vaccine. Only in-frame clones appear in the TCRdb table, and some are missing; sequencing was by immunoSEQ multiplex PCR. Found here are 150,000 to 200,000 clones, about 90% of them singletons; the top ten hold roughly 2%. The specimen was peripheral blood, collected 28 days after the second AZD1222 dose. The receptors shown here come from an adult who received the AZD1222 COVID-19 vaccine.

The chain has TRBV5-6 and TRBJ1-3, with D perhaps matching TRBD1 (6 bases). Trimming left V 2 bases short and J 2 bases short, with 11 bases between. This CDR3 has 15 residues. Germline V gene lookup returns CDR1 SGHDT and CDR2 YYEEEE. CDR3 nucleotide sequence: TGTGCCAGCAGCTTAGGGGGGGCTGCTGGAAACACCATATATTTT. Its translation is CASSLGGAAGNTIYF.

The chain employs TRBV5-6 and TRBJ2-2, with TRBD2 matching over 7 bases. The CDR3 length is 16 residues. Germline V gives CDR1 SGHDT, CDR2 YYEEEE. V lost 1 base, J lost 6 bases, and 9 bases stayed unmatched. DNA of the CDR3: TGTGCCAGCAGCTTGTTACAGACGGGGGGTCCCGGGGAGCTGTTTTTT. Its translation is CASSLLQTGGPGELFF.

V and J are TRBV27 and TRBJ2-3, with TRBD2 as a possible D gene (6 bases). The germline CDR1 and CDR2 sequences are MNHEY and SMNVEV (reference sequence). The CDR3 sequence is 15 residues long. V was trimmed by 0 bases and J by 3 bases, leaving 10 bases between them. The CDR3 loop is CASSLSGGWTDTQYF. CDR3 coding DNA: TGTGCCAGCAGTTTATCCGGGGGTTGGACAGATACGCAGTATTTT.

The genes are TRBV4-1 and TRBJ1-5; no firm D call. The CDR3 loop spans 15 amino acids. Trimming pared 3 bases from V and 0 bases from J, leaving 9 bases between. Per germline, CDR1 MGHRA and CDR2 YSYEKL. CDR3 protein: CASSHQYPSNQPQHF. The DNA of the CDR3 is TGCGCCAGCAGCCACCAATACCCTAGCAATCAGCCCCAGCATTTT.

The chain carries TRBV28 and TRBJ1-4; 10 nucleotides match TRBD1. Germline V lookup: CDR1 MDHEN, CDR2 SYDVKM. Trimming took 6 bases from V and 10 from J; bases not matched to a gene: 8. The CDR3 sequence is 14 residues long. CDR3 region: CASSPGTGEGKLFF. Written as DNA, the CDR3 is TGTGCCAGCAGCCCCGGGACAGGGGAAGGAAAACTGTTTTTT.

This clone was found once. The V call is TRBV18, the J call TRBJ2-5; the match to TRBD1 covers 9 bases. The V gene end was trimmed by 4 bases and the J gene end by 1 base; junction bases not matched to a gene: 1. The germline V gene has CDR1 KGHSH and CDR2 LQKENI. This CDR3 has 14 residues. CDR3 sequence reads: CASSRDRVQETQYF. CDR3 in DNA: TGTGCCAGCTCACGGGACAGGGTCCAAGAGACCCAGTACTTC.

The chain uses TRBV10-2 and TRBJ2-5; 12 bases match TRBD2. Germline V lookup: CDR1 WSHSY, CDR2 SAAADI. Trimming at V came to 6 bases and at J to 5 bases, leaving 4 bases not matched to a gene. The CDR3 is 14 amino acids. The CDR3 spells CASRLAGGPETQYF. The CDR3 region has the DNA TGCGCCAGCAGACTAGCGGGGGGACCCGAGACCCAGTACTTC.

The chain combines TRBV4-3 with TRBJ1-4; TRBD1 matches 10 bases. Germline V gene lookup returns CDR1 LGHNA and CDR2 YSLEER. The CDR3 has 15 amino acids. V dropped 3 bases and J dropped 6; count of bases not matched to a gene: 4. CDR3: CASSQSGTGDEKLFF. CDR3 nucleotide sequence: TGCGCCAGCAGCCAGTCCGGGACAGGGGATGAAAAACTGTTTTTT.

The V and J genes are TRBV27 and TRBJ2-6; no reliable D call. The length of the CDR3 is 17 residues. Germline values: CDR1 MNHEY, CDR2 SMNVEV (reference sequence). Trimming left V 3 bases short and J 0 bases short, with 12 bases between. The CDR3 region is CASSFPGAFSGANVLTF. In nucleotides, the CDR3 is TGTGCCAGCAGTTTCCCAGGCGCCTTCTCTGGGGCCAACGTCCTGACTTTC.

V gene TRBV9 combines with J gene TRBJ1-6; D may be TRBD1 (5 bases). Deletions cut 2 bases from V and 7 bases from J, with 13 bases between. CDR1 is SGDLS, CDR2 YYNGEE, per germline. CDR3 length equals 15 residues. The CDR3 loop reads CASSVLGRDNSPLHF. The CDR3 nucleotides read TGTGCCAGCAGCGTCTTAGGGAGGGACAATTCACCCCTCCACTTT.

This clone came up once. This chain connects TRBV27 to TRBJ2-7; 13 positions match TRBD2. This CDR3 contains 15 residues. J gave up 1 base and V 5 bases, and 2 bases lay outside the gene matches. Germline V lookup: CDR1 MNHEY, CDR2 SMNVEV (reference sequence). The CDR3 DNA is TGTGCCAGCAGTCGACTAGCGGGGGGTTCCTACGAGCAGTACTTC. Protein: CASSRLAGGSYEQYF.